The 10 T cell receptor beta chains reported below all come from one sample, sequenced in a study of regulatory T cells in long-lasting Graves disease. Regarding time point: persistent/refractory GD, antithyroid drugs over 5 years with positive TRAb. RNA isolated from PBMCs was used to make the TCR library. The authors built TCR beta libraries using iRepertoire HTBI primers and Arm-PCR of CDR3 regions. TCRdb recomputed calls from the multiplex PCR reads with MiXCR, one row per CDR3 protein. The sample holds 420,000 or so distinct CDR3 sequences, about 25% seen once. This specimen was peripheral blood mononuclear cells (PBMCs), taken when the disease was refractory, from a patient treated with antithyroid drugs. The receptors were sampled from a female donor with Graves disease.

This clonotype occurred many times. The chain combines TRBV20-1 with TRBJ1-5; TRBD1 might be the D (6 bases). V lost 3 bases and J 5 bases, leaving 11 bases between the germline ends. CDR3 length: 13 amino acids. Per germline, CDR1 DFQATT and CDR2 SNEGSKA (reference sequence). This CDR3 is CSASTGSDQPQHF. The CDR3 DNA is TGCAGTGCTAGTACAGGGTCTGATCAGCCCCAGCATTTT.

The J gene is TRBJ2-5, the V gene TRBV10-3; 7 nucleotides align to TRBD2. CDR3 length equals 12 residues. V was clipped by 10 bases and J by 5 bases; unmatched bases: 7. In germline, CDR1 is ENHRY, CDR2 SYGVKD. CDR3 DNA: TGTGCCAGTAATGGGGGAGGGGAGACCCAGTACTTC. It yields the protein CASNGGGETQYF.

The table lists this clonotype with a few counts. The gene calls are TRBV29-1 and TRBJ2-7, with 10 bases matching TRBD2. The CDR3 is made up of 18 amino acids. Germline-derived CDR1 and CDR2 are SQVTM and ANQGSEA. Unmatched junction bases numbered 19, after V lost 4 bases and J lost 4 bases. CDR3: CSVVTGGLAGVISYEQYF. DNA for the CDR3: TGCAGCGTTGTCACCGGGGGCCTAGCGGGAGTCATTTCTTACGAGCAGTACTTC.

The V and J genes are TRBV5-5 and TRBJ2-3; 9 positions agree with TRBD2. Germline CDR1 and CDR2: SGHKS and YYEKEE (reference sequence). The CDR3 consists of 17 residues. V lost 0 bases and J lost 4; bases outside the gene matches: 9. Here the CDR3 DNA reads TGTGCCAGCAGCTTGGTCGAGGCGGGAGGGCCGGCAGATACGCAGTATTTT. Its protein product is CASSLVEAGGPADTQYF.

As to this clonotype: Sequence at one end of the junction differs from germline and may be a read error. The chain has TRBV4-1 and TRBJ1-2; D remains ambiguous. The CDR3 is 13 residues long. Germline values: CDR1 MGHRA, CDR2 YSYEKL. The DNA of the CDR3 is TGCGCCAGCAGACAAGTGGGGAGGGATGGCTACACCTTC. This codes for CASRQVGRDGYTF.

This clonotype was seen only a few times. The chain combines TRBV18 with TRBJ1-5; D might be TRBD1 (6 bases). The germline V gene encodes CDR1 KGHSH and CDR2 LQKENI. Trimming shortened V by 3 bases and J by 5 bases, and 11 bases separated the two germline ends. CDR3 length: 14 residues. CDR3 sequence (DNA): TGTGCCAGCTCACCTCGGACAGCCGATCAGCCCCAGCATTTT. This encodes CASSPRTADQPQHF.

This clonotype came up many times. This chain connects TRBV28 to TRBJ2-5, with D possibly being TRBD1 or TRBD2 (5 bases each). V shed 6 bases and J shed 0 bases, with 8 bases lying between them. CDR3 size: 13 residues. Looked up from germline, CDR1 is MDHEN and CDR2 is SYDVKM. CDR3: CASRGTYQETQYF. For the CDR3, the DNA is TGTGCCAGCAGGGGGACGTACCAAGAGACCCAGTACTTC.

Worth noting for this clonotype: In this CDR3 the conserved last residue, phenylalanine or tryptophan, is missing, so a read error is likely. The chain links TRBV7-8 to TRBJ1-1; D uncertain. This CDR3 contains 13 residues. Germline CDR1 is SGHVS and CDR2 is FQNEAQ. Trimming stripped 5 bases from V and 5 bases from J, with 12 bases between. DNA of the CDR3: TGTGCCAGCAGCCCCCTTGGGGTAACTGAAGCTTTCCTT. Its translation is CASSPLGVTEAFL.

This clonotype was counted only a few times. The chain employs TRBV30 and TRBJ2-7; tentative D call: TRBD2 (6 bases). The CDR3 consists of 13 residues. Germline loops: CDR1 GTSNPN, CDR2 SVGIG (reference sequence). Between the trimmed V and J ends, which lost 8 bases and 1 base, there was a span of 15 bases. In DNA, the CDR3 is TGTGCCCTCGCACCTGCGGGGTCCTACGAGCAGTACTTC. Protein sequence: CALAPAGSYEQYF.

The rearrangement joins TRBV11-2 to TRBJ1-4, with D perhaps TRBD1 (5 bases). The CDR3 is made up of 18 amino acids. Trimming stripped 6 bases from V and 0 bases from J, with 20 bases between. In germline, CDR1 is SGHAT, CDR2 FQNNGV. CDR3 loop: CASRRGGGGLATNEKLFF. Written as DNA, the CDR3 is TGTGCCAGCAGACGCGGGGGGGGGGGACTTGCAACTAATGAAAAACTGTTTTTT.